Shown below are 8 T cell receptor beta chains from a single sample sequenced in a study of shared clonotypes between healthy human individuals. Clones were sequenced by immunoSEQ multiplex PCR, and TCRdb holds only the in-frame ones, with some missing. This sample has roughly 500,000 clones; less than 96% occur once, and the top ten carry 0.06%. Specimen: naive CD4+ T cells sorted from blood. Noted subset: CD45RA+ positively selected. These receptors all come from a woman between 25 and 40 years old in good health.

The chain combines TRBV5-6 with TRBJ1-2; tentatively, D is TRBD1 (5 bases). The germline V gene has CDR1 SGHDT and CDR2 YYEEEE. This CDR3 is built from 16 residues. Trimming shortened V by 0 bases and J by 2 bases, and 14 bases separated the two germline ends. This CDR3 reads CASSLAGAGNNYGYTF. In nucleotides, the CDR3 is TGTGCCAGCAGCTTGGCCGGGGCAGGGAACAACTATGGCTACACCTTC.

The CDR3 loop is CASSLVRGVRSGELFF. CDR3 DNA sequence: TGCGCCAGCAGCTTGGTTCGAGGGGTAAGGTCCGGGGAGCTGTTTTTT. The chain combines TRBV5-1 with TRBJ2-2; D may correspond to TRBD1 or TRBD2 (5 bases each). The V gene's germline CDR1 is SGHRS and CDR2 YFSETQ. CDR3 length: 16 amino acids. V lost 0 bases to trimming and J lost 6 bases, with 15 bases between them.

The chain links TRBV13 to TRBJ2-7; D remains unclear. V was clipped by 0 bases and J by 4 bases, with 7 bases between them. This CDR3 contains 13 residues. Germline-derived CDR1 and CDR2 are PRHDT and FYEKMQ (reference sequence). The CDR3 DNA is TGTGCCAGCAGCTTAGGTGCCAGGTACGAGCAGTACTTC. This encodes CASSLGARYEQYF.

This clone was counted once. The V gene is TRBV7-8, the J gene TRBJ2-3; TRBD2 matches 12 bases. The CDR3 totals 18 residues. The germline V gene encodes CDR1 SGHVS and CDR2 FQNEAQ. Trimming took 5 bases from V and 5 from J; bases not matched to a gene: 14. As DNA, the CDR3 is TGTGCCAGCAGCCCAACCAGGTGGCCTAGCGGGGGGGGAGATACGCAGTATTTT. Its protein product is CASSPTRWPSGGGDTQYF.

This chain joins TRBV28 and TRBJ2-5; 7 bases align to TRBD2. CDR3 length: 14 residues. Germline lookup yields CDR1 MDHEN and CDR2 SYDVKM. The V segment lost 2 bases and the J segment 5 bases; nucleotides outside the gene matches: 5. CDR3 sequence: CASSLASGSETQYF. The CDR3, as DNA: TGTGCCAGCAGTTTAGCTAGCGGTTCTGAGACCCAGTACTTC.

This chain joins TRBV9 and TRBJ2-2; D gene uncertain. V shed 0 bases and J shed 2 bases, with 5 bases lying between them. The length of the CDR3 is 14 residues. CDR1 and CDR2 from the germline V gene are SGDLS and YYNGEE. The CDR3 sequence: CASSVGANTGELFF. CDR3 nucleotides: TGTGCCAGCAGCGTAGGAGCTAACACCGGGGAGCTGTTTTTT. The full variable domain, in which reference TRBV9 and TRBJ2-2 provide the parts outside the CDR3, is DSGVTQTPKHLITATGQRVTLRCSPRSGDLSVYWYQQSLDQGLQFLIQYYNGEERAKGNILERFSAQQFPDLHSELNLSSLELGDSALYFCASSVGANTGELFFGEGSRLTVL.

The gene calls are TRBV13 and TRBJ2-6, with TRBD1 matching 9 bases. Germline V gene sequence: CDR1 PRHDT, CDR2 FYEKMQ (reference sequence). The CDR3 covers 16 residues. With V trimmed by 5 bases and J by 4 bases, 6 bases remained unmatched. The DNA of the CDR3 is TGTGCCAGCAGCCGGACAGGGGTGACCGGGGCCAACGTCCTGACTTTC. Translation: CASSRTGVTGANVLTF.

V and J are TRBV5-4 and TRBJ2-3; no firm D call. The V gene's germline CDR1 is SGHNT and CDR2 YYREEE (reference sequence). This CDR3 contains 15 residues. Trimming cost V 4 bases and J 4 bases, with 16 bases left between them. CDR3 loop: CASSADVRSADTQYF. CDR3 coding DNA: TGTGCCAGCAGCGCCGACGTCAGGAGCGCAGATACGCAGTATTTT.